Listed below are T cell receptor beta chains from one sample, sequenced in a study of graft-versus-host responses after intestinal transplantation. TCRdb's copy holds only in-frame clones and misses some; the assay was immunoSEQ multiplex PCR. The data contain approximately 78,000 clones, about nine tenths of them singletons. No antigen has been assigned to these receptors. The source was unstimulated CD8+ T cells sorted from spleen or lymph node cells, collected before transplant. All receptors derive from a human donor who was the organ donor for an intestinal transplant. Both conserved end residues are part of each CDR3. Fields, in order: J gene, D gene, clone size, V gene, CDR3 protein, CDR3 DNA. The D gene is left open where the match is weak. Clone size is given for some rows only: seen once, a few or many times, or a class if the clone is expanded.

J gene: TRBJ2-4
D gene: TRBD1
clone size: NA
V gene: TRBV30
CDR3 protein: CAPTYRGGAKNIQYF
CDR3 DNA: TGTGCCCCAACCTACAGGGGTGGAGCCAAAAACATTCAGTACTTC

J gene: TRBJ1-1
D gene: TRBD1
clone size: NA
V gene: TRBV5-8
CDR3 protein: CASSFLTGDAEAFF
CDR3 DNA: TGTGCCAGCAGCTTCCTCACAGGGGATGCTGAAGCTTTCTTT

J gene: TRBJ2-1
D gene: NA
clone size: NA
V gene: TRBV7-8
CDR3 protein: CASSLVGNEQFF
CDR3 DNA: TGTGCCAGCAGCTTAGTGGGCAATGAGCAGTTCTTC

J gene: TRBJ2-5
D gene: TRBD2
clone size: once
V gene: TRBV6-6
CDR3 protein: CASSYPASGGETQYF
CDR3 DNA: TGTGCCAGCAGTTACCCTGCTAGCGGGGGGGAGACCCAGTACTTC

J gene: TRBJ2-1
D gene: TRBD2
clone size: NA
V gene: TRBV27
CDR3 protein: CASSSGGNEQFF
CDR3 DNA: TGTGCCAGTTCTAGCGGGGGGAATGAGCAGTTCTTC

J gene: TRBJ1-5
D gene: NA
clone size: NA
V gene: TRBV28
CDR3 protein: CASSLQYSNQPQHF
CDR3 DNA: TGTGCCAGCAGTTTACAGTATAGCAATCAGCCCCAGCATTTT

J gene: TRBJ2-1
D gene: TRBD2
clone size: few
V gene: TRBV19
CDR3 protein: CASSIGTRAGDEQFF
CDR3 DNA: TGTGCCAGTAGTATCGGGACTAGGGCGGGGGATGAGCAGTTCTTC

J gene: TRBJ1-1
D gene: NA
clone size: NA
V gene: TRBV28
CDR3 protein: CASSLMGSAAGAFF
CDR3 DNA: TGTGCCAGCAGTTTAATGGGTTCCGCGGCTGGAGCTTTCTTT

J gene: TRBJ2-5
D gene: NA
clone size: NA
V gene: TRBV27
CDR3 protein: CASSLTEQETQYF
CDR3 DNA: TGTGCCAGCAGTTTGACAGAGCAAGAGACCCAGTACTTC

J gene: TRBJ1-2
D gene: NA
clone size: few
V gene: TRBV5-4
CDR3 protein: CASSLVADRPGYYGYTF
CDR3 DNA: TGTGCCAGCAGCTTGGTTGCGGACAGACCAGGGTACTATGGCTACACCTTC

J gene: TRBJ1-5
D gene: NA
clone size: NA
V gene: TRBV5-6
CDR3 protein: CASSLGEDSINQPQHF
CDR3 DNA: TGTGCCAGCAGCTTGGGCGAGGATTCAATCAATCAGCCCCAGCATTTT

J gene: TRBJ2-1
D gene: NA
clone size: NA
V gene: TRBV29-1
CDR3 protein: CSVVGDYEQFF
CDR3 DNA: TGCAGCGTTGTCGGGGACTATGAGCAGTTCTTC

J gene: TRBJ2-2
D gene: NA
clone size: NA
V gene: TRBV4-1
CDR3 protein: CASSQIIGVGGELFF
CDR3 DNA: TGCGCCAGCAGCCAAATAATAGGGGTTGGCGGGGAGCTGTTTTTT

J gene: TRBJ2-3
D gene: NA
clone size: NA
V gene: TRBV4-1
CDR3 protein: CASSQAFPQWADTQYF
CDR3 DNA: TGCGCCAGCAGCCAGGCTTTCCCACAGTGGGCAGATACGCAGTATTTT

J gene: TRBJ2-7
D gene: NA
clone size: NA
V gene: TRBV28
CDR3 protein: CASSYPQGLGGYEQYF
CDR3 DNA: TGTGCCAGCAGTTATCCCCAGGGGCTTGGGGGTTACGAGCAGTACTTC

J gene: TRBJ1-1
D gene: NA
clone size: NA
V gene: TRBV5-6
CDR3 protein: CASSLFRVVPGEAFF
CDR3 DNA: TGTGCCAGCAGCTTGTTCAGAGTGGTCCCCGGGGAAGCTTTCTTT

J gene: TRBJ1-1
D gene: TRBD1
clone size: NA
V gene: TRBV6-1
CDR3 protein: CASGDRQGDTEAFF
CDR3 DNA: TGTGCCAGCGGAGACAGACAGGGTGACACTGAAGCTTTCTTT

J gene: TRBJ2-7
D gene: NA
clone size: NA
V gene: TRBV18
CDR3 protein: CASSPQVRGDYEQYF
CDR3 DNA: TGTGCCAGCTCACCCCAGGTCCGAGGGGACTACGAGCAGTACTTC

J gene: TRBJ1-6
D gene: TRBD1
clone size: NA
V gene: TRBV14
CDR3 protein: CASSQDAAADRETYNSPLHF
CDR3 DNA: TGTGCCAGCAGCCAAGATGCGGCTGCGGACAGGGAAACCTATAATTCACCCCTCCACTTT

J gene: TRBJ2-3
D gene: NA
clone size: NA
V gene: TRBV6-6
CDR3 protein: CASSPETDTQYF
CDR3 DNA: TGTGCCAGCAGCCCTGAGACAGATACGCAGTATTTT

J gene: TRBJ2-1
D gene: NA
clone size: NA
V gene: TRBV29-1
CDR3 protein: CSVPGIYDEQFF
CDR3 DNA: TGCAGCGTTCCGGGAATCTATGATGAGCAGTTCTTC

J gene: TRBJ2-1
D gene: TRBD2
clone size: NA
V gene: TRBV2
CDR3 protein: CASSEVAGASNEQFF
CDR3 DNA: TGTGCCAGCAGTGAAGTAGCGGGCGCTTCCAATGAGCAGTTCTTC

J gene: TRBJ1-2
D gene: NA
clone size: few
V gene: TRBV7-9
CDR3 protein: CASSRSGATNYGYTF
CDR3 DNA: TGTGCCAGCAGCCGCAGCGGGGCGACTAACTATGGCTACACCTTC

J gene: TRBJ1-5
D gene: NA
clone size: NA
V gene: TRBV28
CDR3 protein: CASSLLDRQPQHF
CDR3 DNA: TGTGCCAGCAGTTTATTGGATCGTCAGCCCCAGCATTTT

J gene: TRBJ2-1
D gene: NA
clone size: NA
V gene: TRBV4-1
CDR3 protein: CASSLTVPHDSYNEQFF
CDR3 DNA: TGCGCCAGCAGCCTTACAGTCCCACATGACTCCTACAATGAGCAGTTCTTC

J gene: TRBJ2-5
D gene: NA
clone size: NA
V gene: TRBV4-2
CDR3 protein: CASSPDRGGWETQYF
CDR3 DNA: TGTGCCAGCAGCCCTGACCGGGGCGGTTGGGAGACCCAGTACTTC

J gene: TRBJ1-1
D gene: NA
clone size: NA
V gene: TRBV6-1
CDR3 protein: CASSEVPGRFMLIQNTEAFF
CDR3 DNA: TGTGCCAGCAGTGAAGTGCCAGGGCGATTTATGTTAATTCAGAACACTGAAGCTTTCTTT

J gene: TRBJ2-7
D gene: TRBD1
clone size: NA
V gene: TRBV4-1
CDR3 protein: CASSQTSGTGEYEQYF
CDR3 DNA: TGCGCCAGCAGCCAGACCTCCGGGACAGGGGAATACGAGCAGTACTTC

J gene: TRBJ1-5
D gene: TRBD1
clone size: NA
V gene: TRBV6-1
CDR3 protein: CASSDGQGGQPQHF
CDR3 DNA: TGTGCCAGCTCCGATGGGCAGGGGGGTCAGCCCCAGCATTTT

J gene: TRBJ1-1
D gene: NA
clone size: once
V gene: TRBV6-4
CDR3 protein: CASSVFVGTEAFF
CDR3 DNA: TGTGCCAGCAGTGTGTTTGTCGGCACTGAAGCTTTCTTT

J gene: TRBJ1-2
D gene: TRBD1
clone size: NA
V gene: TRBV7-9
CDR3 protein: CASSLDLGPQGGYGYTF
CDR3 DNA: TGTGCCAGCAGCTTAGACCTCGGGCCACAGGGGGGCTATGGCTACACCTTC

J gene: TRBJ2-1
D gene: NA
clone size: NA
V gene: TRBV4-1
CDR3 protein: CASSPHPGLNEQFF
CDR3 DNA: TGCGCCAGCAGCCCCCACCCGGGGCTAAATGAGCAGTTCTTC

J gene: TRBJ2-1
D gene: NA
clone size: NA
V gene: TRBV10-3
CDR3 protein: CAIKGLDSGDEQFF
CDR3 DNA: TGTGCCATCAAAGGTCTAGACTCCGGGGATGAGCAGTTCTTC

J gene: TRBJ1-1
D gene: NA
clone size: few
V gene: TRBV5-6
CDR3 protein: CASSLGQVNTEAFF
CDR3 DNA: TGTGCCAGCAGCTTGGGACAGGTGAACACTGAAGCTTTCTTT

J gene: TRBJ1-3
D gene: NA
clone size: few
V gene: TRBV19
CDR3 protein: CARGRSSGNTIYF
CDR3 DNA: TGTGCCAGGGGTCGCTCCTCTGGAAACACCATATATTTT

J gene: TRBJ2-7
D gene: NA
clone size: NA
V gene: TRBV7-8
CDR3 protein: CASGHQGYEQYF
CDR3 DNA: TGTGCCAGCGGCCACCAAGGCTATGAGCAGTACTTC

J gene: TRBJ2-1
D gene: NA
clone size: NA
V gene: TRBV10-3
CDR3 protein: CAISGPGSLHNEQFF
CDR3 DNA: TGTGCCATCAGTGGTCCAGGGAGTTTACACAATGAGCAGTTCTTC

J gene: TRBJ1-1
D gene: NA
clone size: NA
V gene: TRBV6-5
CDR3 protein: CASSSGTLEAFF
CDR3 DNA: TGTGCCAGCAGCTCCGGGACATTAGAAGCTTTCTTT

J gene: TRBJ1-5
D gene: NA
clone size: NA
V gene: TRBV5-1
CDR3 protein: CASSLRHPSNQPQHF
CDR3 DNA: TGCGCCAGCAGCTTGCGACACCCTAGCAATCAGCCCCAGCATTTT

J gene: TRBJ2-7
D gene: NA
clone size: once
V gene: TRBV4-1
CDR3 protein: CASSHTSGAGYEQYF
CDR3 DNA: TGCGCCAGCAGCCACACCTCGGGGGCAGGGTACGAGCAGTACTTC

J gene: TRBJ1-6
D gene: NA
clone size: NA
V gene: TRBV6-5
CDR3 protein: CASSWAGDGSPLHF
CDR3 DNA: TGTGCCAGCAGTTGGGCAGGGGACGGATCACCCCTCCACTTT

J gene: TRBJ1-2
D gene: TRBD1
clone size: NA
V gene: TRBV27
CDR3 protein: CASSLTGSAGYTF
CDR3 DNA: TGTGCCAGCAGTCTGACAGGGAGTGCTGGCTACACCTTC

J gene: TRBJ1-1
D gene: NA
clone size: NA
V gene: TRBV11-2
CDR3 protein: CASSFGGDVTEAFF
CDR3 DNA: TGTGCCAGCAGTTTCGGGGGAGATGTCACTGAAGCTTTCTTT

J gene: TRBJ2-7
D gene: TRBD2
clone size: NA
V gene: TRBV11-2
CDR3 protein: CASSIGGLAGPYEQYF
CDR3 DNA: TGTGCCAGCAGCATAGGTGGGCTAGCGGGCCCCTACGAGCAGTACTTC

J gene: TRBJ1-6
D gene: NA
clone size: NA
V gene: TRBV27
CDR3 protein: CASSRGVNSPLHF
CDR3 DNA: TGTGCCAGCAGCCGGGGGGTTAATTCACCCCTCCACTTT

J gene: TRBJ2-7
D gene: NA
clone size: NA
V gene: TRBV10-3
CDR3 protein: CAIGSGQGTSGEQYF
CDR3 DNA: TGTGCCATCGGTTCCGGGCAGGGGACTTCGGGCGAGCAGTACTTC

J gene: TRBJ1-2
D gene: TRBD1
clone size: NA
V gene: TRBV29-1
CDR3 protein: CSVAGQGVGYTF
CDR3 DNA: TGCAGCGTTGCGGGCCAGGGGGTTGGCTACACCTTC

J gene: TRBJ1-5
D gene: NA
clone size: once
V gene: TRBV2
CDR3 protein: CASSDLGNQPQHF
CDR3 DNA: TGTGCCAGCAGTGATTTAGGCAATCAGCCCCAGCATTTT

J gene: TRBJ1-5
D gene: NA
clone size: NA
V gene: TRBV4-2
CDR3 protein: CASSQDLGSLQPQHF
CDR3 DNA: TGTGCCAGCAGCCAAGATTTGGGGTCACTTCAGCCCCAGCATTTT

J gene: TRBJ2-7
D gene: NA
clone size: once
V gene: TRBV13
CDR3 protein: CASSPWGGGESSYEQYF
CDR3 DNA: TGTGCCAGCAGCCCCTGGGGCGGGGGCGAAAGCTCCTACGAGCAGTACTTC

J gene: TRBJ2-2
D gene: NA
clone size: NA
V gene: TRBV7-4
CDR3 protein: CASSFRGTHYTGELFF
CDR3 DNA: TGTGCCAGCAGCTTTAGGGGGACACATTACACCGGGGAGCTGTTTTTT

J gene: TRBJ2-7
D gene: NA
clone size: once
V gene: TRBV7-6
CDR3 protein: CASSPVLSGSSYEQYF
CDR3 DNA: TGTGCCAGCAGCCCTGTCTTATCGGGGAGCTCCTACGAGCAGTACTTC

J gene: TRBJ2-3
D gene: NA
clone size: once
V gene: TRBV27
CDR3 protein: CASSLWALRLTDTQYF
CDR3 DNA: TGTGCCAGCAGTTTATGGGCACTCAGGCTTACAGATACGCAGTATTTT

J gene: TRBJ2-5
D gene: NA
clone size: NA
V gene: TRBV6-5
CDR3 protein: CASSYGRRETQYF
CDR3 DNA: TGTGCCAGCAGTTACGGCCGCCGGGAGACCCAGTACTTC

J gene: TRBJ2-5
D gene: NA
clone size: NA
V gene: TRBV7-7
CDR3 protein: CASSFGMGTGEPQYF
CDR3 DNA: TGTGCCAGCAGCTTCGGGATGGGGACTGGGGAGCCCCAGTACTTC

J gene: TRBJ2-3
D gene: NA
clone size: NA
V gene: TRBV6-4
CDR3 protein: CASSPVGGVDTQYF
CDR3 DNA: TGTGCCAGCAGCCCTGTGGGGGGCGTGGATACGCAGTATTTT

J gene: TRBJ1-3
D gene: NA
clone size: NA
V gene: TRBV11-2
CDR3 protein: CASSSWTAQGGGNTIYF
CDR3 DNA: TGTGCCAGCAGCTCTTGGACTGCCCAAGGAGGGGGAAACACCATATATTTT